Each of the 10 T cell receptor beta chains below was sequenced from the same sample in a study of shared T cell receptors in the human thymus. The repertoire was sequenced with immunoSEQ multiplex PCR; TCRdb's copy has only in-frame clones and lacks some. This sample yields under 700,000 clones, of which about four fifths are seen a single time; about 0.013% belongs to the top ten. These data were likewise used in another study, on human thymus T cells.

What was sequenced was thymocytes. These receptors came from a boy under two years old with a congenital heart defect.

This sequence joins TRBV4-3 and TRBJ2-3; D unresolved. CDR1 is LGHNA and CDR2 is YSLEER in the germline V gene. This CDR3 is built from 14 residues. Between the trimmed V and J ends, which lost 5 bases and 2 bases, there was a span of 11 bases. CDR3 loop: CASSAREYTDTQYF. For the CDR3, the DNA is TGCGCCAGCAGCGCACGCGAGTACACAGATACGCAGTATTTT.

The count of this clone is one. The chain recombines TRBV18 with TRBJ1-1; perhaps TRBD1 as D (6 bases). The length of the CDR3 is 15 residues. V lost 4 bases and J lost 1, with 13 bases in between. Germline CDR1 reads KGHSH; CDR2 reads LQKENI. CDR3 nucleotides: TGTGCCAGCTCACGGGGGGGCGAGGGGAACACTGAAGCTTTCTTT. This translates into CASSRGGEGNTEAFF. The full variable domain, in which reference TRBV18 and TRBJ1-1 provide the parts outside the CDR3, is NAGVMQNPRHLVRRRGQEARLRCSPMKGHSHVYWYRQLPEEGLKFMVYLQKENIIDESGMPKERFSAEFPKEGPSILRIQQVVRGDSAAYFCASSRGGEGNTEAFFGQGTRLTVV.

The CDR3 DNA follows: TGTGCCATCAGTGAGCGGGAGACATATTACACCGGGGAGCTGTTTTTT. This translates into CAISERETYYTGELFF. This sequence joins TRBV10-3 and TRBJ2-2; the D gene is possibly TRBD2 (6 bases). This CDR3 region has 16 residues. Trimming pared 2 bases from V and 3 bases from J, leaving 13 bases between. Germline values: CDR1 ENHRY, CDR2 SYGVKD.

This clone occurred a few times. The chain joins TRBV28 to TRBJ1-2; D might be TRBD1 (6 bases). CDR3 size: 11 residues. V gave up 10 bases and J gave up 3 bases, with 9 bases separating them. Germline-derived CDR1 and CDR2 are MDHEN and SYDVKM. DNA of the CDR3: TGTGCCAACAGGGCGGACTATGGCTACACCTTC. Its protein product is CANRADYGYTF.

The J gene is TRBJ2-1, the V gene TRBV12-5; 11 bases map to TRBD2. Germline V gives CDR1 LGHNT, CDR2 FRNRAP. This CDR3 spans 18 amino acids. V shed 2 bases, J shed 2 bases, and the junction held 8 bases outside the gene matches. The CDR3 region has the DNA TGTGCTAGTGGTTTGAAGCAAGGACTAGCGGGTACCTACAATGAGCAGTTCTTC. Translated, it gives CASGLKQGLAGTYNEQFF.

The V gene is TRBV12-5, the J gene TRBJ2-3; D gene ambiguous. The length of the CDR3 is 16 residues. In germline, CDR1 is LGHNT, CDR2 FRNRAP. Trimming removed 1 base from V and 0 bases from J, with 11 bases in between. Here the CDR3 reads CASGLESRSSTDTQYF. CDR3 DNA: TGTGCTAGTGGTTTGGAGAGTCGGAGCAGCACAGATACGCAGTATTTT.

The chain has TRBV5-1 and TRBJ2-1; D is possibly TRBD2 (6 bases). Trimming cost V 4 bases and J 1 base, with 15 bases left between them. The germline gives CDR1 SGHRS, CDR2 YFSETQ. This CDR3 has 16 amino acids. Here the CDR3 reads CASSLREEGSYNEQFF. DNA of the CDR3: TGCGCCAGCAGCCTCAGGGAGGAAGGGTCCTACAATGAGCAGTTCTTC.

This chain joins TRBV6-1 and TRBJ2-2; D is possibly TRBD1 (6 bases). V was shortened by 1 base and J by 6 bases, with 15 bases between the two germline ends. Germline V gene lookup returns CDR1 MNHNS and CDR2 SASEGT. This CDR3 contains 16 residues. The CDR3 DNA is TGTGCCAGCAGTGAAGGTCGCAGGGGAAGGGCCGGGGAGCTGTTTTTT. This gives the protein CASSEGRRGRAGELFF.

The chain uses TRBV5-8 and TRBJ2-5; TRBD2 agrees at 10 bases. CDR1 SGHTS and CDR2 YDEGEE come from the germline V gene. CDR3 length equals 14 residues. V was pared by 8 bases and J by 3 bases, with 7 bases of the junction left unmatched. DNA of the CDR3: TGTGCCAGAACCGGGACTAGCGATAAAGAGACCCAGTACTTC. Translating it yields CARTGTSDKETQYF.

The chain is built from TRBV27 and TRBJ1-4; TRBD1 matches 7 bases. Losses at the gene ends were 6 bases for V and 5 bases for J; bases not matched to a gene: 6. The CDR3 runs 14 residues. Per germline, CDR1 MNHEY and CDR2 SMNVEV (reference sequence). The CDR3 spells CASRNRGNNEKLFF. Here the CDR3 DNA reads TGTGCCAGCAGAAACAGGGGCAACAATGAAAAACTGTTTTTT.